Listed below are T cell receptor beta chains from one sample, sequenced in a study of cytomegalovirus exposure and HLA in healthy donors. TCRdb's table, derived via immunoSEQ multiplex PCR, lists solely in-frame clones and lacks some. The table lists approximately 130,000 clones, 70% to 75% of them singletons. The material sequenced was PBMCs. These receptors were obtained from a man younger than 45 in good health and CMV-seronegative. Each CDR3 is given with its conserved first and last residue. A D gene is named only where the DNA matches it firmly. The size field is filled for only some rows; it gives once, few, many or a size class.

j_call | d_call | clone_size | v_call | cdr3_nt | cdr3_aa
TRBJ2-7 | NA | few | TRBV13 | TGTGCCAGCAGCCTAAGAGGTGGCTCCTACGAGCAGTACTTC | CASSLRGGSYEQYF
TRBJ1-2 | NA | NA | TRBV27 | TGTGCCAGCAGTTTGAATTCTGCGTTGGGCTACACCTTC | CASSLNSALGYTF
TRBJ1-1 | NA | NA | TRBV9 | TGTGCCAGCAGCCTCCTACTGGCGCGGGATGTTGTCACTGAAGCTTTCTTT | CASSLLLARDVVTEAFF
TRBJ2-7 | NA | once | TRBV19 | TGTGCCAGTAGTATAGTGACAGGTTCCTACGAGCAGTACTTC | CASSIVTGSYEQYF
TRBJ2-1 | TRBD2 | NA | TRBV30 | TGTGCCTGGAGGGACCTAAGGAGGACTAGCGCTAATGAGCAGTTCTTC | CAWRDLRRTSANEQFF
TRBJ1-1 | TRBD1 | NA | TRBV28 | TGTGCCAGCAGTTTAAGGTTGAATTCGGCAGGGGGAGATGACACTGAAGCTTTCTTT | CASSLRLNSAGGDDTEAFF
TRBJ1-2 | NA | few | TRBV5-6 | TGTGCCAGCAGCTTGGGCAGGAACTATGGCTACACCTTC | CASSLGRNYGYTF
TRBJ2-5 | TRBD2 | NA | TRBV6-5 | TGTGCCAGCAGGAAACTAGCGGGGGGGCGGGAGACCCAGTACTTC | CASRKLAGGRETQYF
TRBJ1-1 | TRBD1 | NA | TRBV7-8 | TGTGCCAGCAGCTCTCCGACAGGGCAAAGCACTGAAGCTTTCTTT | CASSSPTGQSTEAFF
TRBJ2-1 | TRBD2 | NA | TRBV10-3 | TGTGCCATCAGCCCAGCGGGGGCGGGGAATGAGCAGTTCTTC | CAISPAGAGNEQFF
TRBJ1-4 | NA | few | TRBV6-6 | TGTGCCAGCAGTTACCCCCTTCCGAATGAAAAACTGTTTTTT | CASSYPLPNEKLFF
TRBJ2-3 | NA | NA | TRBV5-7 | TGTGCCAGCGTGCCCCAGGGACTGGCAGCGCCAGATACGCAGTATTTT | CASVPQGLAAPDTQYF
TRBJ2-1 | NA | NA | TRBV4-1 | TGCGCCAGCAGCCAACAACTCTACAATGAGCAGTTCTTC | CASSQQLYNEQFF
TRBJ1-6 | NA | many | TRBV4-2 | TGTGCCAGCAGCCAAGATTACAGCTCCTATAATTCACCCCTCCACTTT | CASSQDYSSYNSPLHF
TRBJ2-5 | NA | NA | TRBV25-1 | TGTGCCAGCAGTGAATATCGAGGAAAACAAGAGACCCAGTACTTC | CASSEYRGKQETQYF
TRBJ2-3 | NA | NA | TRBV7-3 | TGTGCCAGCAGCCCGTACGGACTGAGCACAGATACGCAGTATTTT | CASSPYGLSTDTQYF
TRBJ1-4 | TRBD1 | NA | TRBV28 | TGTGCCAGCAGTTTCGCGTCCGACAGGGGGAATGAAAAACTGTTTTTT | CASSFASDRGNEKLFF
TRBJ2-1 | NA | NA | TRBV7-2 | TGTGCCAGCAGCCGGGATTTGGAGCAGTTCTTC | CASSRDLEQFF
TRBJ1-5 | NA | NA | TRBV28 | TGTGCCAGCAGTTTACGTTCTCTGCCCCAGCATTTT | CASSLRSLPQHF
TRBJ2-1 | TRBD1 | NA | TRBV7-9 | TGTGCCAGCAGTTCGTTGAAGACAGGGGGCTATGAGCAGTTCTTC | CASSSLKTGGYEQFF
TRBJ2-1 | TRBD2 | NA | TRBV4-1 | TGCGCCAGCAGCCAAGATTTCCAGCGGGGGGGCGTTGAGCAGTTCTTC | CASSQDFQRGGVEQFF
TRBJ2-1 | TRBD2 | NA | TRBV9 | TGTGCCAGCAGCGAGACGACTAGCGGGGGGCCGGGAGAGCAGTTCTTC | CASSETTSGGPGEQFF
TRBJ2-1 | TRBD2 | NA | TRBV5-4 | TGTGCCAGCAGCTTGGTTGCGGGGGGGCCTAATGAGCAGTTCTTC | CASSLVAGGPNEQFF
TRBJ2-5 | NA | NA | TRBV18 | TGTGCCAGCTCACCAAACGGGGGTGAAGAGACCCAGTACTTC | CASSPNGGEETQYF
TRBJ1-1 | NA | NA | TRBV19 | TGTGCCAGTACCCTCGCAGGGCCGGCGAACACTGAAGCTTTCTTT | CASTLAGPANTEAFF
TRBJ1-5 | NA | once | TRBV5-6 | TGTGCCAGCAGCTTAGGGGCAGGTAATCAGCCCCAGCATTTT | CASSLGAGNQPQHF
TRBJ2-2 | TRBD1 | once | TRBV19 | TGTGCCAGTAGTAGTCCGGGACAGGGGGCCGGGGAGCTGTTTTTT | CASSSPGQGAGELFF
TRBJ2-6 | NA | NA | TRBV27 | TGTGCCAGCAGACGGGAATTGAGCTCTGGGGCCAACGTCCTGACTTTC | CASRRELSSGANVLTF
TRBJ2-5 | TRBD1 | once | TRBV5-6 | TGTGCCAGCAGCTTAGGGACAGTACAAGAGACCCAGTACTTC | CASSLGTVQETQYF
TRBJ2-5 | NA | NA | TRBV7-6 | TGTGCCAGCAGCTTAGGGCTAGGCCAAGAGACCCAGTACTTC | CASSLGLGQETQYF
TRBJ1-6 | NA | few | TRBV4-3 | TGCGCCAGCAGCCGATCCCGGGACGGACTATATTCACCCCTCCACTTT | CASSRSRDGLYSPLHF
TRBJ2-7 | NA | NA | TRBV7-9 | TGTGCCAGCAGCTTGCGTCAGGGTATCTACGAGCAGTACTTC | CASSLRQGIYEQYF
TRBJ2-7 | TRBD1 | NA | TRBV18 | TGTGCCAGCTCACCACCTGCAGGGGGATTGTCGCAGTACTTC | CASSPPAGGLSQYF
TRBJ1-2 | NA | NA | TRBV28 | TGTGCCAGCAGTTTGGCCAGGGTAATTTCGAGCATATATGGCTACACCTTC | CASSLARVISSIYGYTF
TRBJ2-7 | NA | NA | TRBV30 | TGTGCCTGGAGTGGTGGTCTAGGAATACGCTACGAGCAGTACTTC | CAWSGGLGIRYEQYF
TRBJ2-3 | NA | NA | TRBV7-9 | TGTGCCAGCAGCCAAAGGGGCGGGATGGAAAGTACAGATACGCAGTATTTT | CASSQRGGMESTDTQYF
TRBJ2-2 | NA | NA | TRBV6-1 | TGTGCCAGCAGTTTATGGACAGCGAACACCGGGGAGCTGTTTTTT | CASSLWTANTGELFF
TRBJ1-4 | NA | few | TRBV5-1 | TGCGCCAGCAGCTCCTCCGGGACATTGGGTGAAAAACTGTTTTTT | CASSSSGTLGEKLFF
TRBJ1-1 | NA | NA | TRBV27 | TGTGCCAGCAGTTGGGGCAGGAACACTGAAGCTTTCTTT | CASSWGRNTEAFF
TRBJ1-5 | NA | NA | TRBV6-1 | TGTGCCAGCAGTGAACGGGAGGGAATGCATCAGCCCCAGCATTTT | CASSEREGMHQPQHF
TRBJ1-2 | TRBD1 | few | TRBV10-3 | TGTGCCATCAGTGGACAGGGGGAACCCTATGGCTACACCTTC | CAISGQGEPYGYTF
TRBJ1-5 | TRBD1 | few | TRBV29-1 | TGCAGCGTTGGGGGACAGGGCCGCAATCAGCCCCAGCATTTT | CSVGGQGRNQPQHF
TRBJ2-7 | TRBD1 | NA | TRBV2 | TGTGCCAGCAGTGTGATAGGAGGGACAGGGCCCTACGAGCAGTACTTC | CASSVIGGTGPYEQYF
TRBJ2-2 | TRBD2 | once | TRBV30 | TGTGCCACCGAGGGACTAGCGGAAAACACCGGGGAGCTGTTTTTT | CATEGLAENTGELFF
TRBJ2-7 | TRBD2 | NA | TRBV7-6 | TGTGCCAGCAGCTTAGGTGCGGGAGGTGCTTACGAGCAGTACTTC | CASSLGAGGAYEQYF
TRBJ2-3 | NA | NA | TRBV6-5 | TGTGCCAGCAGTTACTTCGGGGATACGCAGTATTTT | CASSYFGDTQYF
TRBJ1-5 | NA | NA | TRBV6-6 | TGTGCGCTGGGGGGGGCGACAGCGATTAGCAATCAGCCCCAGCATTTT | CALGGATAISNQPQHF
TRBJ1-2 | NA | NA | TRBV29-1 | TGCAGCGTTGGGTACAGGAATAACTATGGCTACACCTTC | CSVGYRNNYGYTF
TRBJ2-5 | NA | NA | TRBV9 | TGTGCCAGCAGCCCCGACGTAGGTAGGGGGACCCAGTACTTC | CASSPDVGRGTQYF
TRBJ1-4 | TRBD1 | NA | TRBV6-5 | TGTGCCAGCTCCGGGACAGGGGCAACTAATGAAAAACTGTTTTTT | CASSGTGATNEKLFF
TRBJ1-5 | TRBD1 | NA | TRBV5-6 | TGTGCCAGCAGCTTGGGGGAACAGGGGGCGAGTCAGCCCCAGCATTTT | CASSLGEQGASQPQHF
TRBJ2-5 | NA | NA | TRBV7-3 | TGTGCCAGCAGCTATGCGGAACGAGAGACCCAGTACTTC | CASSYAERETQYF
TRBJ2-1 | TRBD1 | NA | TRBV2 | TGTGCCAGCAACAGGGGAGTAAACAATGAGCAGTTCTTC | CASNRGVNNEQFF
TRBJ2-3 | TRBD2 | NA | TRBV30 | TGTGCCGCCCTCGCTAGCGGGGTCGCAGATACGCAGTATTTT | CAALASGVADTQYF
TRBJ1-2 | TRBD1 | NA | TRBV6-5 | TGTGCCAGCGCTGGGACAGGGGGTAACTATGGCTACACCTTC | CASAGTGGNYGYTF